Listed below are T cell receptor beta chains from one sample, sequenced in a study of regulatory T cells in long-lasting Graves disease. MiXCR was run by TCRdb on the multiplex PCR reads, yielding one entry per CDR3 protein. Here the sample spans a few hundred thousand distinct CDR3 sequences, roughly a quarter being singletons. The sequences come from peripheral blood mononuclear cells (PBMCs), collected when the disease was refractory, from a patient treated with antithyroid drugs. The receptors shown here come from a female donor with Graves disease. Each CDR3 is given with its conserved first and last residue.

CASSSPGGANEAFF | 14 | TRBJ1-1 | TRBV28
CSARATGNTEAFF | 13 | TRBJ1-1 | TRBV20-1
CASSRSGGTGELFF | 14 | TRBJ2-2 | TRBV9
CASSIGQANSGANVLTF | 17 | TRBJ2-6 | TRBV7-3
CASSFPGGNEQYF | 13 | TRBJ2-7 | TRBV13
CASSEDLAEPQETQYF | 16 | TRBJ2-5 | TRBV2
CASSQSDRGGTEAFF | 15 | TRBJ1-1 | TRBV19
CASSLTFSGGTQETQYF | 17 | TRBJ2-5 | TRBV28
CASSPSSRVIGYGYTF | 16 | TRBJ1-2 | TRBV7-8
CASSSGRGSEKLFF | 14 | TRBJ1-4 | TRBV7-9
CASSPEGHTEAFF | 13 | TRBJ1-1 | TRBV7-3
CASSSMGQGAKGYTF | 15 | TRBJ1-2 | TRBV27
CASSPQGQGSQETQYF | 16 | TRBJ2-5 | TRBV28
CASSYSRDSHSYEQYF | 16 | TRBJ2-7 | TRBV6-2/TRBV6-3
CASISGTGYNSPLHF | 15 | TRBJ1-6 | TRBV28
CSALRTGRDGYTF | 13 | TRBJ1-2 | TRBV20-1
CASSRGTNQPQHF | 13 | TRBJ1-5 | TRBV6-1
CASSLETSGGQETQYF | 16 | TRBJ2-5 | TRBV5-1
CASDADLKEKLFF | 13 | TRBJ1-4 | TRBV2
CASSMAPRGTSGNEQYF | 17 | TRBJ2-7 | TRBV7-9
CASRRLAELYEQYF | 14 | TRBJ2-7 | TRBV27
CASSDTMNTEAFF | 13 | TRBJ1-1 | TRBV19
CSVSVWAGTGEKLFF | 15 | TRBJ1-4 | TRBV29-1
CASSLWGDSYEQYF | 14 | TRBJ2-7 | TRBV7-6
CASIRPNENTEAFF | 14 | TRBJ1-1 | TRBV2
CASREGHPNEKLFF | 14 | TRBJ1-4 | TRBV2
CASSAPGQGASGELFF | 16 | TRBJ2-2 | TRBV9
CASSQRLAGVWEQYF | 15 | TRBJ2-7 | TRBV3-1
CAITSGDYEQYF | 12 | TRBJ2-7 | TRBV10-3
CASSLRMLAGAEQYF | 15 | TRBJ2-7 | TRBV11-2
CASSTSGKDEQYF | 13 | TRBJ2-7 | TRBV5-1